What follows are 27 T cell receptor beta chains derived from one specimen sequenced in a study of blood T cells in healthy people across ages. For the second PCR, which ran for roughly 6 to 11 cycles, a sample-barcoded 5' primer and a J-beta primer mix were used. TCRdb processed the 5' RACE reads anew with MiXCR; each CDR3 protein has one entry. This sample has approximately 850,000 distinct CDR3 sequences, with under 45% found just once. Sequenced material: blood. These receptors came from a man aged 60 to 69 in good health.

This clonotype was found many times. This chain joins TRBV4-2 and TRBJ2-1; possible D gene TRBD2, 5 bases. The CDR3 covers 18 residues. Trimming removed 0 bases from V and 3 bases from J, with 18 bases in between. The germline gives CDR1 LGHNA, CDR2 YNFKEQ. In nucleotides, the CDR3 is TGTGCCAGCAGCCAAGAAGAAGGAGAGGGAAATTACTACAATGAGCAGTTCTTC. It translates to CASSQEEGEGNYYNEQFF.

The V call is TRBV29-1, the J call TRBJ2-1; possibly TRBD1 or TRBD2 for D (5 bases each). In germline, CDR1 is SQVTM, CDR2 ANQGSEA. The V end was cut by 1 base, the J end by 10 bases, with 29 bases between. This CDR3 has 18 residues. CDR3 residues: CSVEGMSRDVDWVGEQFF. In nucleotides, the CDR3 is TGCAGCGTTGAAGGAATGTCTCGGGACGTCGATTGGGTAGGAGAGCAGTTCTTC.

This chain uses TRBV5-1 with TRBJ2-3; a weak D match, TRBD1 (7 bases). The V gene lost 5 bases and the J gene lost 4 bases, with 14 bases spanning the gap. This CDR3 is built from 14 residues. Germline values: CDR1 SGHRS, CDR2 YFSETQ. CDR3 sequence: CASRKQGGPDTQYF. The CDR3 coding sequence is TGCGCCAGCAGGAAGCAGGGGGGACCAGATACGCAGTATTTT.

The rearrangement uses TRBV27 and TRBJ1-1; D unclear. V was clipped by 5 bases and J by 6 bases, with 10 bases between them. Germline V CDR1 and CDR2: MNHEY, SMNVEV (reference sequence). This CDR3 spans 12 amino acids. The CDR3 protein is CASSPNPSEAFF. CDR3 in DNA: TGTGCCAGCAGTCCTAACCCGTCTGAAGCTTTCTTT.

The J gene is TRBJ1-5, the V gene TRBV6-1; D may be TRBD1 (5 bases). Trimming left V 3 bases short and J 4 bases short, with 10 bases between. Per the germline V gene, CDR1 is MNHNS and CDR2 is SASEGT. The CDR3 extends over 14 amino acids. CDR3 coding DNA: TGTGCCAGCAGTGACGGGGGAATTAATCAGCCCCAGCATTTT. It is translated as CASSDGGINQPQHF.

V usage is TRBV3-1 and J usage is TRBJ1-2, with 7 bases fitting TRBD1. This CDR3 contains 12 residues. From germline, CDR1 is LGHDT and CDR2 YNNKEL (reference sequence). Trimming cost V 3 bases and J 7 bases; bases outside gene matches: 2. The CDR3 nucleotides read TGTGCCAGCAGCCACAGGGGGGCTGGCTACACCTTC. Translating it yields CASSHRGAGYTF.

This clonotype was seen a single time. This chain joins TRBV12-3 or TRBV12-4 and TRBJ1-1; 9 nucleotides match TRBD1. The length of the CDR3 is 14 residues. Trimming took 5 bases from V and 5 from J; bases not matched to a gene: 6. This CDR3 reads CASSRQGVWTEAFF. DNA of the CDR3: TGTGCCAGCAGTCGACAGGGGGTGTGGACTGAAGCTTTCTTT.

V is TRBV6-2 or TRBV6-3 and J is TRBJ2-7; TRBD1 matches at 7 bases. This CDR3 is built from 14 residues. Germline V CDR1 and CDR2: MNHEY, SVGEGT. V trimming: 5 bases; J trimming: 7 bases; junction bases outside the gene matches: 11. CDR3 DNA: TGTGCCAGCAGTACCGGGACAGCGAGGGGGGAGCAGTACTTC. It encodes CASSTGTARGEQYF.

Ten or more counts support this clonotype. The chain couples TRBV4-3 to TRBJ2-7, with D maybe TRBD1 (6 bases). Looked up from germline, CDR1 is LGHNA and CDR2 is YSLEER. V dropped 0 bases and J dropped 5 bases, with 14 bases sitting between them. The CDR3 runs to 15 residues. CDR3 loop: CASSQDLGTSNEQYF. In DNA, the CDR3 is TGCGCCAGCAGCCAAGACCTCGGGACATCCAACGAGCAGTACTTC.

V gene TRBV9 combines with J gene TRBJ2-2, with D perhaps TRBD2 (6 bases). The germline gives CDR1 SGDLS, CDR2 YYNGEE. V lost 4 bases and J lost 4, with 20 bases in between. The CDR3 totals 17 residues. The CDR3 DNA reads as TGTGCCAGCAGCCTACGGGACTTAAAATGGGGCACCGGGGAGCTGTTTTTT. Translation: CASSLRDLKWGTGELFF. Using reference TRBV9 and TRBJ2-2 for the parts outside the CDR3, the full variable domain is DSGVTQTPKHLITATGQRVTLRCSPRSGDLSVYWYQQSLDQGLQFLIQYYNGEERAKGNILERFSAQQFPDLHSELNLSSLELGDSALYFCASSLRDLKWGTGELFFGEGSRLTVL.

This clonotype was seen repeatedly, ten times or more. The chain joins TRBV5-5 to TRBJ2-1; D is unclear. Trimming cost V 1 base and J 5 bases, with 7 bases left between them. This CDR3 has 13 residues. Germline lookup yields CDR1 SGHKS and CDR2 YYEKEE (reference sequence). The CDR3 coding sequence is TGTGCCAGCAGCTTGAGCACCCACAATGAGCAGTTCTTC. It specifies CASSLSTHNEQFF.

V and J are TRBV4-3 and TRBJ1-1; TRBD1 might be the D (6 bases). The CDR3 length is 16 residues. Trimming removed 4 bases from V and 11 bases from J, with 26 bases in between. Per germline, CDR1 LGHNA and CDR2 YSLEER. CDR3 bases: TGCGCCAGCAGCCCAATCCCCCCGGCAGGGGATAAGAACGCTTTCTTT. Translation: CASSPIPPAGDKNAFF.

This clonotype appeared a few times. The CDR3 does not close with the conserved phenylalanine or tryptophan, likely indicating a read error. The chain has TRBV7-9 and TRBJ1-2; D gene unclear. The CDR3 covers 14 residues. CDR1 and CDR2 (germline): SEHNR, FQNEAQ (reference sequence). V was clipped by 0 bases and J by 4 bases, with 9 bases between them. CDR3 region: CASSLAGMGYGYTL. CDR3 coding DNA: TGTGCCAGCAGCTTAGCTGGGATGGGCTATGGCTACACCTTA.

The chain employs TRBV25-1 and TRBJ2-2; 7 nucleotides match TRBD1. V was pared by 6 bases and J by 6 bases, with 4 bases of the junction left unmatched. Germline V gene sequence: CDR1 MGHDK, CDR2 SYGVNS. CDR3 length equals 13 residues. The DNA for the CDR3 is TGTGCCAGCAGGGCAGGGGGTGCCGGGGAGCTGTTTTTT. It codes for CASRAGGAGELFF.

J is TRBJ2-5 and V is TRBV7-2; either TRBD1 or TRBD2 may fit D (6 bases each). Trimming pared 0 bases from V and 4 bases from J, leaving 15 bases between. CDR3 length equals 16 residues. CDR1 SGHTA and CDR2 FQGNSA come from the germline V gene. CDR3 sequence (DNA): TGTGCCAGCAGCTTAGCGCCGGGGGCTACTGGAGAGACCCAGTACTTC. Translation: CASSLAPGATGETQYF.

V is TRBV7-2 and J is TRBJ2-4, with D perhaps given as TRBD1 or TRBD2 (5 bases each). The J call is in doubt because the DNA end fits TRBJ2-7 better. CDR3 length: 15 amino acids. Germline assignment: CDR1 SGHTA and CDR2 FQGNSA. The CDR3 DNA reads TGTGCCAGCAGCTTAGCGGTGAGGGACGCCTACGAGCAGTACTTC. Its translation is CASSLAVRDAYEQYF.

The CDR3: CASSRSPSGGATPDEQYF. DNA for the CDR3: TGCGCCAGCAGCCGGAGTCCTAGCGGGGGGGCCACGCCGGATGAGCAGTACTTC. The chain combines TRBV5-1 with TRBJ2-1; TRBD2 aligns across 12 bases. The J call is in doubt because the DNA end fits TRBJ2-7 better. The germline CDR1 and CDR2 sequences are SGHRS and YFSETQ. This CDR3 contains 18 residues.

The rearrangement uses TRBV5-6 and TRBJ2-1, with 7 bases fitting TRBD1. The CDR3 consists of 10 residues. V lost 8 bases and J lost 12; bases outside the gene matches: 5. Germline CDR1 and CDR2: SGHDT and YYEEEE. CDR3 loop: CASGRDRQFF. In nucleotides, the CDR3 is TGTGCCAGTGGCCGGGACAGGCAGTTCTTC.

The CDR3 reads CAGTGLYNEQFF. The CDR3 DNA reads TGTGCCGGAACAGGGTTGTACAATGAGCAGTTCTTC. This sequence joins TRBV7-9 and TRBJ2-1, with D possibly matching TRBD1 (6 bases). CDR3 length: 12 residues. V shed 11 bases and J shed 4 bases, with 12 bases lying between them. The V gene's germline CDR1 is SEHNR and CDR2 FQNEAQ (reference sequence).

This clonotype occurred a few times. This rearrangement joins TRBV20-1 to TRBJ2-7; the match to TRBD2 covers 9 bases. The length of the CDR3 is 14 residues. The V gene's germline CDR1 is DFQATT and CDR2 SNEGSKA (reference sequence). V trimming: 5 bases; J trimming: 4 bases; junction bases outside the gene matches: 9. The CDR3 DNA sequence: TGCAGTGCTCGAATCAGCGGGGGGATGTACGAGCAGTACTTC. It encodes CSARISGGMYEQYF.

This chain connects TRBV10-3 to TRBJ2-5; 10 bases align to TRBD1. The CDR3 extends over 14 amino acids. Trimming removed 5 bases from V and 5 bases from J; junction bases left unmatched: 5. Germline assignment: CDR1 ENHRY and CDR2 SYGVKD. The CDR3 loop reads CAISRQGAGETQYF. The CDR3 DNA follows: TGTGCCATCAGTCGACAGGGGGCGGGGGAGACCCAGTACTTC.

CDR3 loop: CASSLQRSYEQYF. Written as DNA, the CDR3 is TGTGCCAGCAGCCTTCAACGGTCTTACGAGCAGTACTTC. This chain connects TRBV5-6 to TRBJ2-7; D call uncertain. CDR1 is SGHDT and CDR2 is YYEEEE in the germline V gene. The CDR3 extends over 13 amino acids. V was shortened by 4 bases and J by 4 bases, with 12 bases between the two germline ends. The whole variable domain, remainder taken from reference TRBV5-6 and TRBJ2-7, is DAGVTQSPTHLIKTRGQQVTLRCSPKSGHDTVSWYQQALGQGPQFIFQYYEEEERQRGNFPDRFSGHQFPNYSSELNVNALLLGDSALYLCASSLQRSYEQYFGPGTRLTVT.

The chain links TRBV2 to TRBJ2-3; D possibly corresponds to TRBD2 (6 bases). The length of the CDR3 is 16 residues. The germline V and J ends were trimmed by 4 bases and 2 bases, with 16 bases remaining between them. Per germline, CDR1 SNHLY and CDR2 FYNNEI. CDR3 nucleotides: TGTGCCAGCAGTGCGCGAGCGGGTGGTTTCACAGATACGCAGTATTTT. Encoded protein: CASSARAGGFTDTQYF.

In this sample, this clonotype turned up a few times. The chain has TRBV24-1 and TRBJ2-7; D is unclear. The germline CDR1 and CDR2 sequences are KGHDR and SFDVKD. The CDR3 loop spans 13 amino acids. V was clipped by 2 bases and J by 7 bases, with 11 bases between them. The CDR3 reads CATSDSRGHEQYF. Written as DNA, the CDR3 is TGTGCCACCAGTGATTCGCGAGGTCATGAGCAGTACTTC.

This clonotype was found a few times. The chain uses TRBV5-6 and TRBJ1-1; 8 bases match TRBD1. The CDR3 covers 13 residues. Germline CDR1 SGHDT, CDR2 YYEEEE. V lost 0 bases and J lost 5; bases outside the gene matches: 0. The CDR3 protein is CASSLGTGTEAFF. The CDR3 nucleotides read TGTGCCAGCAGCTTGGGGACAGGGACTGAAGCTTTCTTT.

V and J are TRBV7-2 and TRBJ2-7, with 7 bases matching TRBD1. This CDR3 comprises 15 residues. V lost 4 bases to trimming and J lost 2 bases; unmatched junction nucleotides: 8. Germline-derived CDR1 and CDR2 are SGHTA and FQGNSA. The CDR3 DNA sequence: TGTGCCAGCAGCTATAGGACAGGAGGAACCTACGAGCAGTACTTC. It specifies CASSYRTGGTYEQYF.

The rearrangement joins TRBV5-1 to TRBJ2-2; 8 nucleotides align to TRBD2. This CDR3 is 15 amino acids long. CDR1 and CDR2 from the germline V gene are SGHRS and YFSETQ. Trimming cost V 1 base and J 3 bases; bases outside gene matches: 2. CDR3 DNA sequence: TGCGCCAGCAGCTTGCCAGCGGGGGACACCGGGGAGCTGTTTTTT. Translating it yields CASSLPAGDTGELFF. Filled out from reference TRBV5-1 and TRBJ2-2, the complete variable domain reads KAGVTQTPRYLIKTRGQQVTLSCSPISGHRSVSWYQQTPGQGLQFLFEYFSETQRNKGNFPGRFSGRQFSNSRSEMNVSTLELGDSALYLCASSLPAGDTGELFFGEGSRLTVL.